The 10 T cell receptor beta chains below come from one sample, sequenced in a study of T cell responses to AZD1222 COVID-19 vaccine. Clones were read by immunoSEQ multiplex PCR, and TCRdb kept only the in-frame ones, dropping some. Of under 95,000 clones in the sample, 70% to 90% are singletons; the top ten hold more than 6%. The specimen was peripheral blood, collected on day 0 of AZD1222 vaccination. These TCRs come from an adult in good health.

V usage is TRBV18 and J usage is TRBJ2-5; D call uncertain. Germline V gives CDR1 KGHSH, CDR2 LQKENI. V dropped 1 base and J dropped 5 bases, with 8 bases sitting between them. The CDR3 has 13 amino acids. CDR3 DNA: TGTGCCAGCTCACCACAGGCGGCGGAGACCCAGTACTTC. Protein: CASSPQAAETQYF.

This chain connects TRBV7-7 to TRBJ2-7; 7 nucleotides agree with TRBD1. The J segment lost 3 bases and the V segment lost 3 bases, leaving 8 bases of the junction unmatched. The CDR3 totals 15 residues. Per the germline V gene, CDR1 is SSHAT and CDR2 is FNYEAQ (reference sequence). The CDR3, as DNA: TGTGCCAGCAGCTTCGGGACAGAAAGTATCTACGAGCAGTACTTC. This codes for CASSFGTESIYEQYF.

The genes are TRBV19 and TRBJ1-2; possible D gene TRBD1, 5 bases. Germline values: CDR1 LNHDA, CDR2 SQIVND (reference sequence). The V end lost 5 bases, the J end lost 8 bases, and 18 bases lay between the germline ends. This CDR3 is 14 amino acids long. CDR3 bases: TGTGCCAGTAGTGCCCGCGGGACTGAGAGAGGCTACACCTTC. Its translation: CASSARGTERGYTF.

The chain recombines TRBV5-4 with TRBJ2-7, with D unresolved. V was clipped by 2 bases and J by 1 base, with 7 bases between them. Germline V gives CDR1 SGHNT, CDR2 YYREEE (reference sequence). The CDR3 consists of 13 residues. CDR3 coding DNA: TGTGCCAGCAGCTTAAGAGGATCCTACGAGCAGTACTTC. Residues: CASSLRGSYEQYF.

The chain joins TRBV5-4 to TRBJ1-2; 10 bases agree with TRBD1. This CDR3 region has 14 residues. Germline V gene sequence: CDR1 SGHNT, CDR2 YYREEE (reference sequence). V lost 0 bases and J lost 6; bases outside the gene matches: 2. In DNA form, the CDR3 reads TGTGCCAGCAGCTTGGTAGGACAGGGGGATGGCTACACCTTC. Translation gives CASSLVGQGDGYTF.

The chain has TRBV11-3 and TRBJ2-3, with 8 bases matching TRBD2. CDR3 size: 15 residues. Germline CDR1 SGHNT, CDR2 YENEEA. V lost 5 bases, J lost 3 bases, and 7 bases stayed unmatched. The CDR3 spells CASSPQSGRTDTQYF. The CDR3 DNA reads as TGTGCCAGCAGCCCACAGAGCGGGAGAACAGATACGCAGTATTTT.

The rearrangement uses TRBV29-1 and TRBJ2-7; D uncertain. Germline V gene lookup returns CDR1 SQVTM and CDR2 ANQGSEA. The CDR3 has 11 residues. The V and J ends lost 6 bases and 0 bases respectively, with 6 bases between them. The CDR3 here is CSVAGSYEQYF. CDR3 bases: TGCAGCGTCGCAGGCTCCTACGAGCAGTACTTC.

This chain connects TRBV5-4 to TRBJ2-6; 8 nucleotides line up with TRBD1. Germline loops: CDR1 SGHNT, CDR2 YYREEE (reference sequence). The CDR3 is 18 residues long. J gave up 0 bases and V 4 bases, and 9 bases lay outside the gene matches. The CDR3 loop reads CASSHQGARSSGANVLTF. The CDR3 DNA follows: TGTGCCAGCAGCCATCAGGGGGCTAGGAGCTCTGGGGCCAACGTCCTGACTTTC.

The chain is built from TRBV18 and TRBJ2-5; a possible D gene is TRBD1 (5 bases). This CDR3 spans 14 amino acids. The germline V gene has CDR1 KGHSH and CDR2 LQKENI. Trimming took 4 bases from V and 2 from J, leaving 11 bases between them. The CDR3 sequence is CASSLRALQETQYF. CDR3 in DNA: TGTGCCAGCTCACTCAGGGCTCTACAAGAGACCCAGTACTTC.

The V call is TRBV5-5, the J call TRBJ1-4; TRBD1 matches 7 bases. V gave up 3 bases and J gave up 6 bases; unmatched junction bases: 5. The CDR3 consists of 14 residues. Germline values: CDR1 SGHKS, CDR2 YYEKEE (reference sequence). Here the CDR3 reads CASSYPGGDEKLFF. The CDR3 nucleotides are TGTGCCAGCAGCTACCCAGGGGGGGATGAAAAACTGTTTTTT.